The rows below give T cell receptor beta chains drawn from one sample of a study of radiotherapy plus CTLA-4 blockade in lung cancer. The method was immunoSEQ multiplex PCR; TCRdb's version includes in-frame clones alone and lacks a portion of them. The sample shows 90,000 to 100,000 clones, roughly 74% of them seen only once. The sample was peripheral blood, taken from a patient treated with radiotherapy plus ipilimumab. The receptors shown here come from a human donor with non-small cell lung cancer who had a partial response to radiotherapy plus ipilimumab. Some clones in this sample may be carry-over from other donors' samples. The CDR3 runs from the conserved cysteine through the conserved F or W.

j_call: TRBJ1-4; v_call: TRBV28; cdr3_aa: CASRLGTGQGKLFF
j_call: TRBJ1-1; v_call: TRBV29-1; cdr3_aa: CSSKAGGGPESEAFF
j_call: TRBJ2-2; v_call: TRBV19; cdr3_aa: CASTELGLAGWRANTGELFF
j_call: TRBJ2-7; v_call: TRBV4-2; cdr3_aa: CASSQVPSGGRNEQYF
j_call: TRBJ2-4; v_call: TRBV7-9; cdr3_aa: CASSPGIQYF
j_call: TRBJ2-7; v_call: TRBV4-3; cdr3_aa: CASSQVRQGSYEQYF
j_call: TRBJ2-7; v_call: TRBV4-1; cdr3_aa: CASSQEGWETVYEQYF
j_call: TRBJ2-1; v_call: TRBV6-4; cdr3_aa: CASRGERSYNEQFF
j_call: TRBJ2-7; v_call: TRBV5-1; cdr3_aa: CASSSRREDEQYF
j_call: TRBJ2-7; v_call: TRBV11-2; cdr3_aa: CASSRQSGTSGGYEQYF
j_call: TRBJ1-2; v_call: TRBV6-5; cdr3_aa: CASRIQGAQYGYTF
j_call: TRBJ2-7; v_call: TRBV5-6; cdr3_aa: CASSLYGGTGSYEQYF
j_call: TRBJ1-6; v_call: TRBV7-2; cdr3_aa: CASSLYGIGGGSPLHF
j_call: TRBJ2-2; v_call: TRBV28; cdr3_aa: CASSFRGRKTGELFF
j_call: TRBJ1-2; v_call: TRBV11-3; cdr3_aa: CASSHNLPLGANYGYTF
j_call: TRBJ1-1; v_call: TRBV28; cdr3_aa: CATTEGALLKMNTEAFF
j_call: TRBJ2-7; v_call: TRBV5-1; cdr3_aa: CASSLGSRGYYEQYF
j_call: TRBJ1-5; v_call: TRBV15; cdr3_aa: CATSRVQVNQPQHF
j_call: TRBJ2-3; v_call: TRBV9; cdr3_aa: CASSPRGRADTQYF
j_call: TRBJ2-1; v_call: TRBV7-6; cdr3_aa: CASSRTSGGPYEQFF
j_call: TRBJ2-7; v_call: TRBV19; cdr3_aa: CASSISRSSYEQYF
j_call: TRBJ2-1; v_call: TRBV28; cdr3_aa: CASSLGTVSTLSPYNEQFF
j_call: TRBJ2-3; v_call: TRBV18; cdr3_aa: CASSSSGGADTQYF
j_call: TRBJ1-2; v_call: TRBV28; cdr3_aa: CASSLWQGGGYGYTF
j_call: TRBJ2-7; v_call: TRBV19; cdr3_aa: CASSIEASSYEQYF
j_call: TRBJ1-5; v_call: TRBV6-6; cdr3_aa: CASQDQGYQPQHF
j_call: TRBJ2-7; v_call: TRBV11-3; cdr3_aa: CASSFEGSYEQYF
j_call: TRBJ2-1; v_call: TRBV19; cdr3_aa: CASSIRTSPREQFF
j_call: TRBJ2-1; v_call: TRBV28; cdr3_aa: CASHSGGRAYNEQFF
j_call: TRBJ2-4; v_call: TRBV18; cdr3_aa: CASSPRDTYIQYF